This T cell receptor beta chain emerged from a study of T cell repertoires in cytomegalovirus infection. In the study overall: Both recently identified HLA-C-restricted and well-studied HLA-B-restricted CMV epitopes were used in the study.

This clonotype has more than one count but fewer than ten. The antigen is undetermined. Germline-derived CDR1 and CDR2 are MNHEY and SMNVEV (reference sequence). The CDR3 is 17 amino acids. V lost 6 bases to trimming and J lost 2 bases; unmatched junction nucleotides: 11. TCRdb redid the calling of the reads with MiXCR, one entry per CDR3 protein. The profile shows over 45,000 distinct CDR3 sequences, roughly a fifth of them singletons. The starting material was CD8+ T cells from cultured PBMCs, obtained from culture after CMV antigen stimulation. The TCR was taken from a human donor in good health (CMV status not recorded). Some clones in this sample may be carry-over from other donors' samples. The chain recombines TRBV27 with TRBJ2-7, with 12 bases fitting TRBD2. The CDR3 nucleotides read TGTGCCAGCAGCCAATACGCACTAGCGGGAGGCACCTACGAGCAGTACTTC. Residues: CASSQYALAGGTYEQYF.